One TCR beta chain is described in this entry. Antigen: not known. Some clones are missing from TCRdb's copy, which holds only in-frame ones; the method was immunoSEQ multiplex PCR. The data contain about 5,400 clones, approximately 84% of them singletons. This entry comes from a study of T cell clonotyping in hematopoietic cell transplantation. Study as a whole: Recipients' pretransplant samples followed cytoreduction.

Time point: recipient sample about 28 days before transplant, after cytoreduction. Findings of the study overall: After transplant, recipient diversity fell while pathologically expanded clonotypes grew through day 180. Higher Inverse Simpson Index values in graft donor and pretransplant recipient predicted broader posttransplant TCR diversity. At the given depth, recipient repertoires were over 95% de novo clonotypes.

Germline CDR1 KGHSH, CDR2 LQKENI. J gave up 6 bases and V 1 base, and 4 bases lay outside the gene matches. CDR3 length: 15 amino acids. The sequence came from a man in his sixties with acute myeloid leukemia. Some clones in this sample may be carry-over from other donors' samples. The rearrangement links TRBV18 to TRBJ1-5; 9 positions match TRBD1. The source material was peripheral blood mononuclear cells, sampled before stem cell transplant. The CDR3 sequence: CASSPRDRAGQPQHF. CDR3 coding DNA: TGTGCCAGCTCACCACGGGACAGGGCTGGTCAGCCCCAGCATTTT.